This section outlines one T cell receptor (beta chain) sequence together with its context. No antigen is known for it. This sample is part of a study of beta chain features in type 1 diabetes. Overall study results and limits: TCRB CDR3s from Type 1 diabetes patients were moderately but significantly shorter in all four CD4+ subsets.

Reverse transcription of all isolated RNA meant that expressed TCRB transcripts were sequenced. The protocol was immunoSEQ multiplex PCR, while the TCRdb copy is restricted to in-frame clones and leaves out a portion. This table has 150,000 to 170,000 clones, around 8.5% appearing once. Using CD45RO/CCR7/CD25/CD127/CD95/CD27, CD4+ naive, central memory, regulatory and stem cell-like memory cells were sorted. J gave up 2 bases and V 5 bases, and 2 bases lay outside the gene matches. Germline lookup yields CDR1 SGHVS and CDR2 FQNEAQ. The CDR3 is made up of 16 amino acids. The sequenced material came from central memory CD4+ T cells from blood. The source of this sequence is a young man in good health. This chain uses TRBV7-8 with TRBJ2-1; 14 bases are a match to TRBD2. In DNA form, the CDR3 reads TGTGCCAGCAGCCCGACTAGCGGGAGGGCCTACAATGAGCAGTTCTTC. Its protein product is CASSPTSGRAYNEQFF.